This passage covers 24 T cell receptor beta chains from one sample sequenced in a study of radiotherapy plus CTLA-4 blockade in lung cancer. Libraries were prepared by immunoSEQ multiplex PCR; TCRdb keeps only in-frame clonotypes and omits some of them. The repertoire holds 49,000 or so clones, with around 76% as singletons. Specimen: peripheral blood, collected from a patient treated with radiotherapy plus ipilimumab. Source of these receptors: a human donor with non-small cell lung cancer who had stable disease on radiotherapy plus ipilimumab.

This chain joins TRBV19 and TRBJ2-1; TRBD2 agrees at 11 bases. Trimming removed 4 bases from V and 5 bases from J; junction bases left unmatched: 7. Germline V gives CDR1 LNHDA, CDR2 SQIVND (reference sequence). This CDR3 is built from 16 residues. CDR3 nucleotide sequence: TGTGCCAGTAGTACCGATAGCGGGGGGGCCGACAATGAGCAGTTCTTC. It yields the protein CASSTDSGGADNEQFF.

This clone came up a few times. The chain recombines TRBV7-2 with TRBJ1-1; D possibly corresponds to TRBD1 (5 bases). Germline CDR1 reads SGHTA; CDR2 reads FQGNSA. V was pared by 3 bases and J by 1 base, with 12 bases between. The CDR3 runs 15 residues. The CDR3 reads CASSLMVRGNTEAFF. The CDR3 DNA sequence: TGTGCCAGCAGCTTGATGGTGAGGGGGAACACTGAAGCTTTCTTT.

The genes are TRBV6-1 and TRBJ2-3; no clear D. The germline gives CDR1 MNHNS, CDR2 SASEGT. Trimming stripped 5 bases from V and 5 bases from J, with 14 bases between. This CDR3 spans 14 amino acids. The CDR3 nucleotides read TGTGCCAGCAGTCCCGTCCCGACCCTAGATACGCAGTATTTT. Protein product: CASSPVPTLDTQYF.

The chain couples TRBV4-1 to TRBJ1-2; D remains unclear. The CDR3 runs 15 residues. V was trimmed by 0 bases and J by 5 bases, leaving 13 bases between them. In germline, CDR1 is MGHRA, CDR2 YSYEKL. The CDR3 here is CASSQETVATYGYTF. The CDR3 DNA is TGCGCCAGCAGCCAAGAAACTGTCGCGACTTATGGCTACACCTTC.

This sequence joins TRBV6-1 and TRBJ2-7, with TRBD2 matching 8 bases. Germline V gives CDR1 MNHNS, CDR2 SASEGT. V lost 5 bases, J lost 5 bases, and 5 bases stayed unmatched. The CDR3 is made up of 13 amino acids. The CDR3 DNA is TGTGCCAGCAGTTTTTTCGGGGGGGACGAGCAGTACTTC. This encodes CASSFFGGDEQYF.

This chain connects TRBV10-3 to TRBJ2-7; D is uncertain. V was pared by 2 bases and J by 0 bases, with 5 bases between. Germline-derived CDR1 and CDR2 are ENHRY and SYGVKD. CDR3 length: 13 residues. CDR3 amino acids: CAISEGHSYEQYV. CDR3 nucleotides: TGTGCCATCAGTGAGGGCCACTCCTACGAGCAGTACGTC.

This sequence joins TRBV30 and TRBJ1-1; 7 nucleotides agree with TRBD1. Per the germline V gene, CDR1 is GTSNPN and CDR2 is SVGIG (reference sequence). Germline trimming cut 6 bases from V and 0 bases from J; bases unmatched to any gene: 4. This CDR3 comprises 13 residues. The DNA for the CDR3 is TGTGCCTGCGAACAGGGGTTGAACACTGAAGCTTTCTTT. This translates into CACEQGLNTEAFF.

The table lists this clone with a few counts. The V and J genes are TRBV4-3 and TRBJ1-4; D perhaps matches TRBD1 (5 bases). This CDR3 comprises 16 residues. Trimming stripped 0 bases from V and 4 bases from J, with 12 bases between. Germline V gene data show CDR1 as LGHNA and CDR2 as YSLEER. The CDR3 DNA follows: TGCGCCAGCAGCCAAGAATACGGGGCGGGTAATGAAAAACTGTTTTTT. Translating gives CASSQEYGAGNEKLFF.

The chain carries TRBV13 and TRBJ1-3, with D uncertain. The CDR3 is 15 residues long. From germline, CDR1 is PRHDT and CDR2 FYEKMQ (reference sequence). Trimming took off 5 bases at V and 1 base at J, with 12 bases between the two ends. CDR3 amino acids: CASSPQLRSGNTIYF. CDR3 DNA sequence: TGTGCCAGCAGCCCACAGCTCCGATCTGGAAACACCATATATTTT.

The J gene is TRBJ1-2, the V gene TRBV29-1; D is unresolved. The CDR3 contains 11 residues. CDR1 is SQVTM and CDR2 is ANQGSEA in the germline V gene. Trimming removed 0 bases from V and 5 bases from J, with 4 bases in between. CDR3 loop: CSVEDWYGYTF. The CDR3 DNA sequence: TGCAGCGTTGAAGATTGGTATGGCTACACCTTC.

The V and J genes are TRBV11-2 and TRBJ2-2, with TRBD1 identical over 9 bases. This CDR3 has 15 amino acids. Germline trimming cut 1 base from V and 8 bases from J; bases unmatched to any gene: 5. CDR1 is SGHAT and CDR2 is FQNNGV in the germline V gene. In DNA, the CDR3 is TGTGCCAGCAGCTTAGTAACAGGGGGCATGGGGGAGCTGTTTTTT. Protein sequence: CASSLVTGGMGELFF.

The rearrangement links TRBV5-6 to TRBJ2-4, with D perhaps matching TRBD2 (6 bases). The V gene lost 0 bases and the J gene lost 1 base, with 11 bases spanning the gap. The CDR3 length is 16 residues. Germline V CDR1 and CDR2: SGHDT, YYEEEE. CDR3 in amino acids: CASSLGGTPAKNIQYF. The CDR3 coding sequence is TGTGCCAGCAGCTTGGGCGGGACCCCGGCCAAAAACATTCAGTACTTC.

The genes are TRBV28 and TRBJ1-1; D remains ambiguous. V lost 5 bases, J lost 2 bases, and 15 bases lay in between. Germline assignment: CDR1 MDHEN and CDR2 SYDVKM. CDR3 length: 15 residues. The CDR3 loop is CASSLRTSGNTEAFF. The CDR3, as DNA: TGTGCCAGCAGTCTACGGACTTCTGGTAACACTGAAGCTTTCTTT. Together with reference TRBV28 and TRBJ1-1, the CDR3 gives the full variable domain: DVKVTQSSRYLVKRTGEKVFLECVQDMDHENMFWYRQDPGLGLRLIYFSYDVKMKEKGDIPEGYSVSREKKERFSLILESASTNQTSMYLCASSLRTSGNTEAFFGQGTRLTVV.

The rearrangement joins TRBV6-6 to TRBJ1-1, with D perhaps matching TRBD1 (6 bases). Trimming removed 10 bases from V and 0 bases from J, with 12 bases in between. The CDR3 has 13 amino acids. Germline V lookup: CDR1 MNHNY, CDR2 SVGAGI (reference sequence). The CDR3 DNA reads TGTGCCACCATGGGACATATGAACACTGAAGCTTTCTTT. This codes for CATMGHMNTEAFF.

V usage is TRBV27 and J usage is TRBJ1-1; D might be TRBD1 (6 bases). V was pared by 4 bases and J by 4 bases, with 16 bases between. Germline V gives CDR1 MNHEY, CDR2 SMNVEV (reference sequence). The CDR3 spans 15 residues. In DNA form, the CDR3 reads TGTGCCAGCAGTTCCCTGCAGGGACAAGTCACTGAAGCTTTCTTT. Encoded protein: CASSSLQGQVTEAFF.

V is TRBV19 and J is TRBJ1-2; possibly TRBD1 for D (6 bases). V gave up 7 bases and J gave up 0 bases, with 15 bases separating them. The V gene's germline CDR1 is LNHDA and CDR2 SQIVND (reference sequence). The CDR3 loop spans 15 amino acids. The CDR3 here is CASTIQGNANYGYTF. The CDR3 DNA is TGTGCCAGTACCATACAGGGCAACGCTAACTATGGCTACACCTTC.

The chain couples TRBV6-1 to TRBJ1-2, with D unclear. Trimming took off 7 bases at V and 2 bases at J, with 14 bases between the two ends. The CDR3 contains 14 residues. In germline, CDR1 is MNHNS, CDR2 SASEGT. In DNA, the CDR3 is TGTGCCAGCACCCGAAGGAGCTTAAACTATGGCTACACCTTC. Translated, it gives CASTRRSLNYGYTF.

CDR3 bases: TGTGCCAGCTCACCACCGAACAGGGGATCCTACGAGCAGTACGTC. Translating it yields CASSPPNRGSYEQYV. The J gene is TRBJ2-7, the V gene TRBV18; 7 bases are a match to TRBD1. The CDR3 consists of 15 residues. Losses at the gene ends were 0 bases for V and 1 base for J; bases not matched to a gene: 3. Per the germline V gene, CDR1 is KGHSH and CDR2 is LQKENI.

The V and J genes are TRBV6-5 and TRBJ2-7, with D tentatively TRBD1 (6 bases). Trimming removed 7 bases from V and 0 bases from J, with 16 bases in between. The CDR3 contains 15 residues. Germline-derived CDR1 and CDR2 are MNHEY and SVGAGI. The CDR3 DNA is TGTGCCAGCACTGAGGACAGAAGAGGCTCCTACGAGCAGTACTTC. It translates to CASTEDRRGSYEQYF.

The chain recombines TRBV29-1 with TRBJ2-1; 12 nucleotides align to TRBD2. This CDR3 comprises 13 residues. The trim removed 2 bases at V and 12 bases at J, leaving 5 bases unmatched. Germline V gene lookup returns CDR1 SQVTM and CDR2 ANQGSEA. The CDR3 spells CSVELAGGRRQFF. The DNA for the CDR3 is TGCAGCGTTGAACTAGCGGGGGGGCGGAGGCAGTTCTTC.

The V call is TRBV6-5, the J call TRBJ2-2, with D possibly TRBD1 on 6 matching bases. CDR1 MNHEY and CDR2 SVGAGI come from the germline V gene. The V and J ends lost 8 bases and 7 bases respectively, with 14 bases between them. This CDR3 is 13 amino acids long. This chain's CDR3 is CASSWGRGGELFF. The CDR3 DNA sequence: TGTGCCAGCTCGTGGGGGCGCGGCGGGGAGCTGTTTTTT.

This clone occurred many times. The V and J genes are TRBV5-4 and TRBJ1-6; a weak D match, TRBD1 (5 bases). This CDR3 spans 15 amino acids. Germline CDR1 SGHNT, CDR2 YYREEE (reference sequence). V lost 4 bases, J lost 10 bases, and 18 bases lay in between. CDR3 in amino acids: CASSHPTGGVSPLHF. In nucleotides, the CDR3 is TGTGCCAGCAGCCATCCGACCGGGGGTGTCTCACCCCTCCACTTT.

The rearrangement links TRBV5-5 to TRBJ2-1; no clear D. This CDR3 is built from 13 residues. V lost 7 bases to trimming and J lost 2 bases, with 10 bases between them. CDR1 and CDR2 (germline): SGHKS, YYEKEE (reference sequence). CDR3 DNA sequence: TGTGCCAGCGGGGTGCGCCCCTACAATGAGCAGTTCTTC. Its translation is CASGVRPYNEQFF.

CDR3 sequence (DNA): TGCAGCGTCCGACAGGGCCCATCCAATGAGCAGTTCTTC. It yields the protein CSVRQGPSNEQFF. This chain joins TRBV29-1 and TRBJ2-1; 7 bases are a match to TRBD1. The CDR3 contains 13 residues. Germline V gene lookup returns CDR1 SQVTM and CDR2 ANQGSEA. Unmatched junction bases numbered 8, after V lost 6 bases and J lost 6 bases.